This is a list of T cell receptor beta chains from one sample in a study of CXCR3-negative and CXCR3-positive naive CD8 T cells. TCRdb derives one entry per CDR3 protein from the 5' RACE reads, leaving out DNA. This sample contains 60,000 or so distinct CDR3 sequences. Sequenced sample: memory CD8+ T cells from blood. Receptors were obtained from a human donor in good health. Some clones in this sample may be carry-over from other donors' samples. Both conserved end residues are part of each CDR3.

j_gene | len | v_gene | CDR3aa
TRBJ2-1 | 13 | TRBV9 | CASSVVSANEQFF
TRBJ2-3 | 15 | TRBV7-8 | CASSLPQGGTDTQYF
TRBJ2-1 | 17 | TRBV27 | CASSLIARGQFYNEQFF
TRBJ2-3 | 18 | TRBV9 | CASSVGQGAGFGTDTQYF
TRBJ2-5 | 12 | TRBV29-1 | CSVLMGQETQYF
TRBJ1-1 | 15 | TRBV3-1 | CASSSQVGVDTEAFF
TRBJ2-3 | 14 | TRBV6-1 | CASSQVRNTDTQYF
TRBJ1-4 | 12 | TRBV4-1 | CASSRPREKLFF
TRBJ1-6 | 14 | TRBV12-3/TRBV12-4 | CASTLQGRVSPLHF
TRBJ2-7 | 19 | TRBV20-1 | CSARDAIVRETGTPYEQYF
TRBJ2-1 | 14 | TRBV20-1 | CSARGAGEYNEQFF
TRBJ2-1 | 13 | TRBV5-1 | CASRTGSSNEQFF
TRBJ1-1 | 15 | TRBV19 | CASSIPDRLNTEAFF
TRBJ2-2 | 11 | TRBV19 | CASSIVGELFF
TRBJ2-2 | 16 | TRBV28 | CASSPRRATNTGELFF
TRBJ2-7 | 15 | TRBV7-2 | CASSLVLGMGGEQYF
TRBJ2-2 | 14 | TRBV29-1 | CSVISGAGTGELFF
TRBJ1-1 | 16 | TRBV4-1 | CASSPKYSTGDTEAFF
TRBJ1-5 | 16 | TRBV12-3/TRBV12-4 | CASSLSQGSLSQPQHF
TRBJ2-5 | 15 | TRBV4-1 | CASSLGTGGGETQYF
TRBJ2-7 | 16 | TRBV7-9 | CASSPTAGASYNEQFF
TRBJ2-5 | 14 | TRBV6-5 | CASSYLQGSETQYF
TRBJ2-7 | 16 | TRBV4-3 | CASSQQYTDRFHEQYF
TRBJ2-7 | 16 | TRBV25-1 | CASSGSLAGGQYEQYF
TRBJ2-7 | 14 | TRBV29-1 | CSVGLESYSYEQYF
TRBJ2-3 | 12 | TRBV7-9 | CASSLSTDTQYF
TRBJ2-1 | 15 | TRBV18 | CASSPEGYLLHEQFF
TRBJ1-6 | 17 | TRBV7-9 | CASSSGQQSSYNSPLHF
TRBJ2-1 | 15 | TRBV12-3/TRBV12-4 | CASSSHSGGFYEQFF
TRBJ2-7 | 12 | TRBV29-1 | CSVAGQTYEQYF
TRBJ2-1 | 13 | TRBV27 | CASSLAQNNEQFF
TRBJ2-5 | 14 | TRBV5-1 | CASSLYTTEETQYF
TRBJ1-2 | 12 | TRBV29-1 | CSVRLGGEGYTF
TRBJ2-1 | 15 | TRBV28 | CASSRPSDRNNEQFF
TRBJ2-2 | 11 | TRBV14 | CASSQGGELFF